The clone carrying this TCR beta chain was seen only a few times. The antigen is unknown. Germline V gene lookup returns CDR1 MDHEN and CDR2 SYDVKM. The CDR3 has 13 residues. These data are taken from a study of shared clonotypes between healthy human individuals. Study-wide findings and caveats: With few donors, the genetic and exposure-history diversity represented was limited.

Among the donors, all were Caucasian adults who lived in Nashville, Tennessee. In unsorted samples, genomic DNA was obtained using about 90 million PBMCs. Sequencing used immunoSEQ multiplex PCR; TCRdb keeps in-frame clones, though not all of them. Of about 460,000 clones listed, roughly four fifths are singletons. The rearrangement joins TRBV28 to TRBJ2-5; D is perhaps TRBD1 (6 bases). Matching the DNA end better, TRBJ2-7 makes the J call doubtful. The clonotype originates from a woman between 35 and 50 years old in good health. Some clones in this sample may be carry-over from other donors' samples. Sequenced input: PBMCs. In DNA, the CDR3 is TGTGCCAGCAGTTTGGGCAGGGGCTACGAGCAGTACTTC. It is translated as CASSLGRGYEQYF.